The rows below give T cell receptor beta chains drawn from one sample of a study of OX40 agonist ivuxolimab in advanced cancers. The data were produced by immunoSEQ multiplex PCR, yet TCRdb's version contains in-frame clones alone and is incomplete. Of tens of thousands of clones in the sample, around 85% were seen once. Material: CD4+ or CD8+ T cells sorted from blood, obtained in a trial of the OX40 agonist ivuxolimab. The receptors come from an adult with an advanced solid tumor such as melanoma, head and neck, liver or kidney cancer. CDR3s include the opening cysteine and the closing phenylalanine or tryptophan.

TRBV5-5,TRBJ2-7,CASSLAGTTAPEQYF
TRBV30,TRBJ1-2,CARVANYGYTF
TRBV10-3,TRBJ2-1,CAISATDNEQFF
TRBV29-1,TRBJ2-3,CSVGQRATDTQYF
TRBV5-1,TRBJ2-7,CASSLVARSSYEQYF
TRBV4-2,TRBJ1-4,CASSQDGQGTEKLFF
TRBV2,TRBJ2-7,CASTAVRLAHEQYF
TRBV7-2,TRBJ1-1,CASSPQGRRTEAFF
TRBV4-1,TRBJ2-1,CASSLRLADEQFF
TRBV11-3,TRBJ2-2,CASSAYEEPGELFF
TRBV5-1,TRBJ1-2,CASSLGGQGIGYTF
TRBV5-1,TRBJ1-3,CASSIGPGGNTIYF
TRBV5-1,TRBJ1-1,CASSFNLRGPDTEAFF
TRBV7-9,TRBJ2-6,CASSPQGPLRGANVLTF
TRBV19,TRBJ1-4,CASSFRSLNEKLFF
TRBV5-4,TRBJ2-7,CASSLGVSYEQYF
TRBV5-1,TRBJ2-7,CASSFGQSYEQYF
TRBV6-5,TRBJ1-2,CASRIGQGPYGYTF
TRBV4-2,TRBJ2-5,CASSQGGTGRAETQYF
TRBV7-2,TRBJ2-7,CASSLEPYEQYF
TRBV2,TRBJ2-3,CASRRGGGGAEDTQYF
TRBV5-1,TRBJ1-4,CASSTSGTANEKLFF
TRBV6-4,TRBJ1-1,CASKLRATNTEAFF
TRBV7-9,TRBJ1-1,CASSLQGEDTEAFF
TRBV20-1,TRBJ2-1,CSARGDNEQFF
TRBV7-9,TRBJ1-1,CASSLYVGTEAFF
TRBV18,TRBJ1-3,CASSPGQSSGNTIYF
TRBV6-5,TRBJ2-1,CASSALAGGPSEQFF
TRBV4-2,TRBJ1-2,CASSQDIRTGGGGYTF
TRBV7-3,TRBJ1-1,CASSFNWDTEAFF
TRBV6-1,TRBJ2-5,CASSENLETQYF
TRBV29-1,TRBJ2-6,CSVKGGFMGSGANVLTF
TRBV12-5,TRBJ1-2,CASGLPGQVYGYTF
TRBV5-4,TRBJ2-7,CASSRGLAGGSRRNEQYF
TRBV30,TRBJ1-3,CAWSKVGSPNTIYF
TRBV5-6,TRBJ1-2,CASSLVRLDGYTF
TRBV19,TRBJ1-5,CASSIPGGAYESYPQHF
TRBV5-6,TRBJ2-7,CASSSHDYEQYF
TRBV4-3,TRBJ1-4,CASSQDWGANEKLFF
TRBV5-1,TRBJ1-4,CASSSTGSLNEKLFF
TRBV7-2,TRBJ2-1,CASSPRANTYNEQFF
TRBV27,TRBJ1-2,CASSLSRGARGYTF
TRBV9,TRBJ2-3,CASTGTSVSDTQYF
TRBV7-7,TRBJ2-5,CASSEQEGETQYF
TRBV6-6,TRBJ2-2,CASSYSAGRTGELFF